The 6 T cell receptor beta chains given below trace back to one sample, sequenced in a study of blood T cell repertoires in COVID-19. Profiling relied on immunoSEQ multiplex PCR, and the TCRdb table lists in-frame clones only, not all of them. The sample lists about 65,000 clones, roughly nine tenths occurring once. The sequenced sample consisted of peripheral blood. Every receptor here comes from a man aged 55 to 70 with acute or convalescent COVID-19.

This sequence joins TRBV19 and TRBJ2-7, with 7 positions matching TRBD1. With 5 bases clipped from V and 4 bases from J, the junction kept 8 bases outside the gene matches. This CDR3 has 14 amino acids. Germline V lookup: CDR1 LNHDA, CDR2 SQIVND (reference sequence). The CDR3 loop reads CASSSPDREYEQYF. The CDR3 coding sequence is TGTGCCAGTAGTTCTCCTGACAGGGAGTACGAGCAGTACTTC.

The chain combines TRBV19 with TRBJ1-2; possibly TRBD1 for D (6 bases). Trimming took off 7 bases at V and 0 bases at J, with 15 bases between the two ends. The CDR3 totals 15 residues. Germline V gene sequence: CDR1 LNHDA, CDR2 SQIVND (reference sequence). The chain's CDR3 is CASTTRDKTNYGYTF. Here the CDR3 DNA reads TGTGCCAGTACCACCCGGGACAAGACTAACTATGGCTACACCTTC.

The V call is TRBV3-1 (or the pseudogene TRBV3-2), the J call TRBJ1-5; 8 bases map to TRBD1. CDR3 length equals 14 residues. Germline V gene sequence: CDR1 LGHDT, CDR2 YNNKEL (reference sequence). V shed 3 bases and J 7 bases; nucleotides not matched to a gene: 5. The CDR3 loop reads CASSHQGAGQPQHF. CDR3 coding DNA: TGTGCCAGCAGCCATCAGGGGGCAGGACAGCCCCAGCATTTT.

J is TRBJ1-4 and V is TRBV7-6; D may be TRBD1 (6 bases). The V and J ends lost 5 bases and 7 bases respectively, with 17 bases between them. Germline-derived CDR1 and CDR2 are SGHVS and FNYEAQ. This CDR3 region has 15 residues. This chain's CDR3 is CASSPRTALSEKLFF. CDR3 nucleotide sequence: TGTGCCAGCAGCCCCCGGACAGCACTGAGTGAAAAACTGTTTTTT.

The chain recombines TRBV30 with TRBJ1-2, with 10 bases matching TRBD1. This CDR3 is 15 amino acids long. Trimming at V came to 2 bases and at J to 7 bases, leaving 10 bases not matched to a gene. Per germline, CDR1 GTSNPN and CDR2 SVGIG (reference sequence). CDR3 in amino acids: CAWSLIRDRGRGYTF. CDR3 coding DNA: TGTGCCTGGAGTCTCATTAGGGACAGGGGTCGTGGCTACACCTTC.

The CDR3 sequence: CASSQDRRRNTEAFF. The CDR3 DNA is TGTGCCAGCAGCCAAGATCGACGGAGGAACACTGAAGCTTTCTTT. This chain joins TRBV3-1 (or the pseudogene TRBV3-2) and TRBJ1-1, with D uncertain. The length of the CDR3 is 15 residues. Trimming removed 0 bases from V and 1 base from J, with 9 bases in between. Germline lookup yields CDR1 LGHDT and CDR2 YNNKEL (reference sequence).